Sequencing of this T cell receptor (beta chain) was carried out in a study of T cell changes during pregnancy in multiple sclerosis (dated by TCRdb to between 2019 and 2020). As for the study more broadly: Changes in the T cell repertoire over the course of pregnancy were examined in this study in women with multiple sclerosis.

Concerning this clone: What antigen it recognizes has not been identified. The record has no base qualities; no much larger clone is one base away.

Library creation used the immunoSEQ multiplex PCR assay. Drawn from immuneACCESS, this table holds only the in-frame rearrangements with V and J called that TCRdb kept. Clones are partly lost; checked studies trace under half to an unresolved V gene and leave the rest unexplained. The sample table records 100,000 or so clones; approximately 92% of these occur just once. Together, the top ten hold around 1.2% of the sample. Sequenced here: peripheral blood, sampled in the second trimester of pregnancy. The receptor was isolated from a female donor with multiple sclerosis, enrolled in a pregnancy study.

The DNA sequence is given as TGTGCCAGCAACGGGGGACAGTATAGCAATCAGCCCCAGCATTTT. Translated, this gives CASNGGQYSNQPQHF. The chain uses TRBV7-2 and TRBJ1-5; 7 central bases correspond to TRBD1. The CDR3 numbers 15 residues from cysteine through phenylalanine. The kept DNA is CDR3 alone, 45 bases in frame from the first base. CDR1 and CDR2, per the germline V gene, are SGHTA and FQGNSA. The germline V end is reduced by 7 bases and the J end by 0 bases; junction bases left unmatched: 6.